This TCR beta chain was captured by sequencing in a study of blood T cell repertoires in COVID-19. Study overall: The study drew acute and convalescent COVID-19 samples from the United States, Italy and Spain.

The CDR3 spans 13 residues. Germline V lookup: CDR1 SEHNR, CDR2 FQNEAQ (reference sequence). Trimming cost V 4 bases and J 3 bases, with 10 bases left between them. Clones were sequenced by immunoSEQ multiplex PCR, and TCRdb holds only the in-frame ones, with some missing. The data contain 55,000 to 85,000 clones, around 67% of them seen just once; the ten biggest clones take up about 20%. The chain recombines TRBV7-9 with TRBJ2-7, with D tentatively TRBD1 (6 bases). The clonotype comes from a man between 60 and 75 years old with acute or convalescent COVID-19. The material sequenced was peripheral blood. This chain's CDR3 is CASSSDRYYEQYF. CDR3 DNA sequence: TGTGCCAGCAGCTCGGACAGATACTACGAGCAGTACTTC.